Presented here are 13 T cell receptor beta chains from one specimen sequenced in a study of graft-versus-host responses after intestinal transplantation. Their target antigens are unknown. Assay: immunoSEQ multiplex PCR; the TCRdb copy retains only in-frame clones and omits some. Of about 90,000 clones listed, 80% to 95% were seen once; the top ten hold approximately 1.1%. Source: unstimulated CD8+ T cells sorted from spleen or lymph node cells, taken before transplant. Receptors originate from a human donor who was the organ donor for an intestinal transplant.

This clone appeared a single time. V usage is TRBV11-2 and J usage is TRBJ2-3; D uncertain. There are 18 residues in the CDR3. CDR1 SGHAT and CDR2 FQNNGV come from the germline V gene. V shed 1 base and J shed 2 bases, with 19 bases lying between them. DNA of the CDR3: TGTGCCAGCAGCTTAGTTGGGCCTGTCCGACCTTTCACAGATACGCAGTATTTT. Translation: CASSLVGPVRPFTDTQYF.

This clone was observed a single time. V usage is TRBV30 and J usage is TRBJ2-3, with D perhaps TRBD1 (5 bases). The germline gives CDR1 GTSNPN, CDR2 SVGIG (reference sequence). The V end was cut by 0 bases, the J end by 5 bases, with 6 bases between. The CDR3 is 12 amino acids. CDR3 in amino acids: CAWSVGVDTQYF. The CDR3 DNA follows: TGTGCCTGGAGTGTAGGGGTAGATACGCAGTATTTT.

The chain couples TRBV7-9 to TRBJ2-4; tentatively, D is TRBD2 (5 bases). Deletions cut 4 bases from V and 9 bases from J, with 13 bases between. This CDR3 has 13 residues. Looked up from germline, CDR1 is SEHNR and CDR2 is FQNEAQ (reference sequence). Here the CDR3 reads CASSSGLDGIQYF. As DNA, the CDR3 is TGTGCCAGCAGCTCAGGACTTGATGGCATTCAGTACTTC.

This clone occurred once. J is TRBJ2-3 and V is TRBV5-4; the match to TRBD1 covers 8 bases. The germline V gene encodes CDR1 SGHNT and CDR2 YYREEE (reference sequence). Trimming at V came to 4 bases and at J to 4 bases, leaving 8 bases not matched to a gene. CDR3 size: 15 residues. CDR3: CASSRQGARPDTQYF. CDR3 nucleotides: TGTGCCAGCAGCCGCCAGGGGGCCCGCCCAGATACGCAGTATTTT.

V and J are TRBV19 and TRBJ2-1, with 9 positions matching TRBD2. The CDR3 consists of 15 residues. The V gene's germline CDR1 is LNHDA and CDR2 SQIVND (reference sequence). V lost 1 base and J lost 4; bases outside the gene matches: 2. DNA for the CDR3: TGTGCCAGTAGTATAGCTAGCGGGGCTTACAATGAGCAGTTCTTC. This codes for CASSIASGAYNEQFF.

This clone is a singleton in its sample. The chain recombines TRBV27 with TRBJ2-2; 7 positions match TRBD2. The J segment lost 8 bases and the V segment lost 2 bases, leaving 11 bases of the junction unmatched. The CDR3 has 16 residues. Germline CDR1 MNHEY, CDR2 SMNVEV (reference sequence). The CDR3: CASSLKASGLLGELFF. CDR3 in DNA: TGTGCCAGCAGTTTAAAGGCTAGCGGTCTTTTGGGGGAGCTGTTTTTT.

The chain combines TRBV13 with TRBJ2-3, with 10 bases aligning to TRBD2. The CDR3 covers 16 residues. Trimming at V came to 3 bases and at J to 6 bases, leaving 9 bases not matched to a gene. Germline assignment: CDR1 PRHDT and CDR2 FYEKMQ (reference sequence). DNA for the CDR3: TGTGCCAGCAGCTTGTCGTCTAGCGGGAGATCGGATACGCAGTATTTT. It translates to CASSLSSSGRSDTQYF.

This clone was found a few times. The V gene is TRBV5-6, the J gene TRBJ1-1; D remains ambiguous. Germline V lookup: CDR1 SGHDT, CDR2 YYEEEE. V shed 3 bases and J shed 4 bases, with 16 bases lying between them. This CDR3 is 15 amino acids long. The CDR3 DNA reads as TGTGCCAGCAGCTCGGTCTATGAGTCGGGCACTGAAGCTTTCTTT. It codes for CASSSVYESGTEAFF.

The chain uses TRBV7-9 and TRBJ2-7, with a possible D match to TRBD1 (6 bases). Germline loops: CDR1 SEHNR, CDR2 FQNEAQ (reference sequence). Trimming cost V 4 bases and J 1 base, with 14 bases left between them. The CDR3 covers 15 residues. This chain's CDR3 is CASSSSRTGSYEQYF. CDR3 nucleotide sequence: TGTGCCAGCAGCTCCTCACGCACAGGGTCCTACGAGCAGTACTTC.

This chain connects TRBV27 to TRBJ1-2; 7 bases line up with TRBD1. The length of the CDR3 is 14 residues. CDR1 is MNHEY, CDR2 SMNVEV, per germline (reference sequence). V lost 2 bases and J lost 4; bases outside the gene matches: 4. The CDR3 sequence: CASSLTGAGYGYTF. The CDR3 nucleotides are TGTGCCAGCAGTTTAACAGGGGCCGGCTATGGCTACACCTTC.

CDR3 region: CASSLHGQGIEAFF. DNA of the CDR3: TGTGCCAGCTCCCTGCACGGACAGGGGATTGAAGCTTTCTTT. V is TRBV6-1 and J is TRBJ1-1; TRBD1 matches 9 bases. Trimming took 8 bases from V and 7 from J; bases not matched to a gene: 11. This CDR3 spans 14 amino acids. Per germline, CDR1 MNHNS and CDR2 SASEGT.

This clone has a single count. CDR3 nucleotide sequence: TGTGCCAGTAGTATCGGGACAGGGGACCCCTACGAGCAGTACTTC. Its protein is CASSIGTGDPYEQYF. The rearrangement joins TRBV19 to TRBJ2-7; 10 bases are shared with TRBD1. The V gene's germline CDR1 is LNHDA and CDR2 SQIVND (reference sequence). J lost 2 bases, V lost 3 bases, and 4 bases had no gene match. This CDR3 spans 15 amino acids.

The chain links TRBV28 to TRBJ1-1; D unresolved. CDR3 size: 15 residues. V was pared by 3 bases and J by 1 base, with 12 bases between. Germline V gene lookup returns CDR1 MDHEN and CDR2 SYDVKM. This CDR3 reads CASSFSPGPNTEAFF. The CDR3 nucleotides read TGTGCCAGCAGTTTCTCCCCAGGCCCGAACACTGAAGCTTTCTTT.